The following is a T cell receptor beta chain sequence with its context. The antigen it recognizes is unknown. Base qualities are missing; no much larger clone stands one base away. A MiSeq instrument was used for deep resolution sequencing, which targeted depths ranging from 1 in 1 million up to 1 in 200,000 T cells, with coverage averaging 10x for each clonotype. The immunoSEQ hsTCRB Kit was used to generate the TCR beta libraries. In the original analysis: ImmunoSEQ Data Assistant and ImmunoSEQ Analyzer were used for data analysis, and V, D and J genes were assigned according to IMGT definitions. Clonality, which ranges from 0 to 1, was calculated as one minus the normalized Shannon entropy of productive rearrangement frequencies. Only overrepresented clonotypes making up at least 0.05% of each patient's repertoire were included in the public clonotype analysis. About twelve repertoires from age-matched healthy donors, obtained from immuneACCESS, served as clonality controls. Here the immuneACCESS table is served through TCRdb, limited to in-frame sequences with V and J called. Missing clones are a known gap in these copies; in checked studies unresolved V genes cover under half, and the rest lacks a known reason. V and J calls and clone size are as listed in that table; D and trimming were resolved from the DNA. The sample includes about 180,000 clones, with 70% to 85% observed a single time. The ten largest clones capture about 4.6% of the sample.

This record belongs to a study of cytotoxic CD8 clonotypes in ibrutinib-treated CLL (dated by TCRdb to about 2021). About the investigation overall: The cohort had 11 to 12 relapsed/refractory and roughly 15 treatment-naive patients; 17 were IGHV unmutated. Responses were partial in some 24 patients and complete in 2; after median around 66 months follow-up, 14 stayed in remission and roughly twelve progressed. Samples at response were collected after a median of about 12 months of treatment, with a range of roughly 6 to 40 months. Samples averaged approximately 260,000 productive templates and just under 95,000 productive rearrangements. Of the 80 to 95 participants in the trial, approximately 26 had longitudinal samples available. Cryopreserved peripheral blood mononuclear cells were collected before treatment, at response, and at either disease progression or sustained remission. Patients were still on ibrutinib when every remission and progressive disease sample was collected. What the work shows at the level of the full study, not this receptor alone: Public clonotypes were found to be uncommon and were observed to contract or remain stable during treatment; the increase in clonality was shown to reflect expansion of private clonotypes at ibrutinib response. Sampling times were not matched between patients in sustained remission and patients whose disease was progressing, and lymph node repertoires were not examined. An increase in clonality was observed at ibrutinib response, with clonality remaining stable during sustained remission and falling back toward baseline at progression. Baseline clonality was found to be higher than that of age-matched healthy donors and was strongly correlated with circulating CD8+ T-cell counts.

CDR1 SGDLS and CDR2 YYNGEE are derived from the germline V gene. V sheds 4 bases and J sheds 0 bases, leaving 8 bases between their ends. The CDR3 goes from the cysteine to the phenylalanine over 14 residues. Only the CDR3 DNA is retained, 42 bases long and in frame from the first base. The time point label here, explained by the study, means: approximately 25 months on ibrutinib. About 2 micrograms of genomic DNA were extracted from cryopreserved PBMCs for TCR beta library preparation. Longitudinal blood samples from CLL patients on ibrutinib monotherapy were analyzed using high-throughput TCR beta sequencing. The patients took part in an open-label, single-center phase 2 trial of ibrutinib monotherapy.

The rearranged chain carries TRBV9 and TRBJ1-5, with TRBD1 perhaps the D gene, on 6 matching bases. The source was PBMCs, collected after 24 months of ibrutinib treatment. This TCR was recovered from a human donor with chronic lymphocytic leukemia. The CDR3 is CASSPTGSNQPQHF. The nucleotide sequence is TGTGCCAGCAGCCCGACAGGTAGCAATCAGCCCCAGCATTTT. Full variable domain (CDR3 extended with the reference TRBV9 and TRBJ1-5 proteins): DSGVTQTPKHLITATGQRVTLRCSPRSGDLSVYWYQQSLDQGLQFLIQYYNGEERAKGNILERFSAQQFPDLHSELNLSSLELGDSALYFCASSPTGSNQPQHFGDGTRLSIL.